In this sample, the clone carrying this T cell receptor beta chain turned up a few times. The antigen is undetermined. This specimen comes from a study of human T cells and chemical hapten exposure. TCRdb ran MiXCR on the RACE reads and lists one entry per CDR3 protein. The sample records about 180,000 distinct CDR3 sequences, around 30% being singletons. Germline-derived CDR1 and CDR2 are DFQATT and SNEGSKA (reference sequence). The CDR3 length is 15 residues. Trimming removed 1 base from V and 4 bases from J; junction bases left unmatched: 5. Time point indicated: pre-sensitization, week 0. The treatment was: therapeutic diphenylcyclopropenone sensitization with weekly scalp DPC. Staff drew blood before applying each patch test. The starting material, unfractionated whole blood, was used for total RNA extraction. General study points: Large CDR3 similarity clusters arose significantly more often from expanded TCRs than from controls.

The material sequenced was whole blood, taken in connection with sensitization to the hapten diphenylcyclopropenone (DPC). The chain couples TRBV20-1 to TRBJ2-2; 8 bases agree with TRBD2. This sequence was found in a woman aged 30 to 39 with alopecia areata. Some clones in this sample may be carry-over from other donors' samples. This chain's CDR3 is CSARGAGATTGELFF. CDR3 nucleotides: TGCAGTGCTAGAGGAGCGGGGGCCACCACCGGGGAGCTGTTTTTT.